A single sample is the source of the 9 T cell receptor beta chains below, sequenced in a study of shared clonotypes between healthy human individuals. CD45RO negativity and positive selection for CCR7 defined naive CD8 cells, a population that excluded terminally differentiated effector memory CD45RA+ cells. Sequencing used immunoSEQ multiplex PCR; TCRdb keeps in-frame clones, though not all of them. This table has hundreds of thousands of clones, 85% to 95% appearing once. Material: naive CD8+ T cells sorted from blood. These receptor sequences come from a woman aged 30 to 39 in good health.

On this clone itself: A read error is likely, as this CDR3 ends without the conserved phenylalanine or tryptophan. The DNA is left out, because the CDR3 cannot be placed on it with certainty; the CDR3 is given as TCRdb lists it. V and J are TRBV12-1 and TRBJ2-7; TRBD2, as called in the table, went unchecked against the DNA. TRBV12-1 is a listed pseudogene. The CDR3 numbers 9 amino acids, ends counted. The CDR3 reads CASSPPGFS.

The J gene is TRBJ2-1, the V gene TRBV7-9; 11 nucleotides line up with TRBD2. Germline assignment: CDR1 SEHNR and CDR2 FQNEAQ (reference sequence). The CDR3 runs to 17 residues. Trimming took 5 bases from V and 4 from J; bases not matched to a gene: 10. CDR3 sequence (DNA): TGTGCCAGCAGCCCTCAGCTAGCGGGAGGCCCATACAATGAGCAGTTCTTC. Its protein product is CASSPQLAGGPYNEQFF.

The rearrangement uses TRBV5-4 and TRBJ1-1; D possibly corresponds to TRBD1 (5 bases). The germline CDR1 and CDR2 sequences are SGHNT and YYREEE (reference sequence). The CDR3 sequence is 14 residues long. V was shortened by 2 bases and J by 4 bases, with 12 bases between the two germline ends. The DNA for the CDR3 is TGTGCCAGCAGCTTCCAGGGCTCCGGCACTGAAGCTTTCTTT. As protein: CASSFQGSGTEAFF. Supplemented by reference TRBV5-4 and TRBJ1-1, the full variable domain reads ETGVTQSPTHLIKTRGQQVTLRCSSQSGHNTVSWYQQALGQGPQFIFQYYREEENGRGNFPPRFSGLQFPNYSSELNVNALELDDSALYLCASSFQGSGTEAFFGQGTRLTVV.

Points on this clone: Distinct nucleotide sequences in the sample also encode this CDR3. The chain's CDR3 is CASSSGRSSYNEQFF. DNA for the CDR3: TGTGCCAGCAGCTCAGGACGGAGCTCCTACAATGAGCAGTTCTTC. V gene TRBV13 combines with J gene TRBJ2-1; D not resolved. V shed 4 bases and J shed 0 bases, with 10 bases lying between them. The CDR3 spans 15 residues. Germline V gene lookup returns CDR1 PRHDT and CDR2 FYEKMQ (reference sequence).

The chain couples TRBV30 to TRBJ2-7; a possible D gene is TRBD1 (6 bases). This CDR3 comprises 14 residues. The germline V gene encodes CDR1 GTSNPN and CDR2 SVGIG (reference sequence). V was cut by 1 base and J by 2 bases, with 12 bases left in between. The CDR3: CAWSAGHLTYEQYF. In DNA, the CDR3 is TGTGCCTGGAGTGCGGGACATTTAACCTACGAGCAGTACTTC.

J is TRBJ2-5 and V is TRBV12-5, with a possible D match to TRBD2 (5 bases). This CDR3 comprises 17 residues. Trimming removed 1 base at V and 5 bases at J, with 20 bases between. Germline values: CDR1 LGHNT, CDR2 FRNRAP. The CDR3 region is CASGLGDGVPPVETQYF. The CDR3 nucleotides read TGTGCTAGTGGTTTGGGCGACGGGGTCCCCCCGGTTGAGACCCAGTACTTC. Full variable domain (outside the CDR3, taken from reference TRBV12-5 and TRBJ2-5): DARVTQTPRHKVTEMGQEVTMRCQPILGHNTVFWYRQTMMQGLELLAYFRNRAPLDDSGMPKDRFSAEMPDATLATLKIQPSEPRDSAVYFCASGLGDGVPPVETQYFGPGTRLLVL.

The gene calls are TRBV5-6 and TRBJ2-2, with 8 nucleotides matching TRBD2. This CDR3 contains 15 residues. V gave up 4 bases and J gave up 5 bases; unmatched junction bases: 7. The germline CDR1 and CDR2 sequences are SGHDT and YYEEEE. Here the CDR3 reads CASSKLSGMTGELFF. The CDR3 DNA reads as TGTGCCAGCAGCAAGCTTAGCGGGATGACCGGGGAGCTGTTTTTT.

The gene calls are TRBV5-4 and TRBJ2-7, with a tentative D call TRBD1 (7 bases). V was trimmed by 4 bases and J by 4 bases, leaving 9 bases between them. Germline loops: CDR1 SGHNT, CDR2 YYREEE (reference sequence). The CDR3 covers 12 residues. The DNA for the CDR3 is TGTGCCAGCAGCCAGGGGGGATACGAGCAGTACTTC. This translates into CASSQGGYEQYF.

This rearrangement joins TRBV9 to TRBJ2-2; tentatively, D is TRBD1 (5 bases). This CDR3 has 13 amino acids. Germline assignment: CDR1 SGDLS and CDR2 YYNGEE. V lost 2 bases to trimming and J lost 5 bases, with 7 bases between them. Here the CDR3 DNA reads TGTGCCAGCAGCGTGTCAGGGACCGGGGAGCTGTTTTTT. This gives the protein CASSVSGTGELFF.